One sample yielded the 6 T cell receptor beta chains listed below, sequenced in a study of T cells after yellow fever vaccination (dated by TCRdb to between 2018 and 2021). The library was produced with 5' RACE. TCRdb shows the sequencer as Illumina NovaSeq 6000. The raw public data were reprocessed by TCRdb itself: fastp quality trimming at Q25, MiXCR clonotype calling, in-frame beta chains only. Rows matching on CDR3 protein sequence are summarized as one entry with the most common DNA and genes. This sample gives around 320,000 distinct CDR3 sequences in total; 9.5% to 12% of them show up just once. The ten biggest clones cover around 3.2% of the sample. In light of the paper, this sample's treatment or condition label describes: live attenuated yellow fever vaccine strain. The input for sequencing was CD4+ T cells sorted from PBMCs, taken 45 days after the yellow fever booster vaccination. The receptors derive from a man between 18 and 35 years old who received the YFV17D yellow fever vaccine.

The rearrangement links TRBV20-1 to TRBJ1-3; D is undetermined. Between the trimmed V and J ends, which lost 7 bases and 5 bases, there was a span of 18 bases. Per germline, CDR1 DFQATT and CDR2 SNEGSKA (reference sequence). This CDR3 is built from 14 residues. CDR3 DNA sequence: TGCAGTGTATTGGGGTCCTGGGAGCGAAACACCATATATTTT. It codes for CSVLGSWERNTIYF.

The chain carries TRBV20-1 and TRBJ1-5; D is undetermined. Per the germline V gene, CDR1 is DFQATT and CDR2 is SNEGSKA (reference sequence). Trimming removed 5 bases from V and 5 bases from J, with 13 bases in between. The CDR3 spans 13 residues. The CDR3 is CSAGPAGDQPQHF. CDR3 DNA: TGCAGTGCTGGCCCCGCCGGAGATCAGCCCCAGCATTTT.

This chain joins TRBV6-5 and TRBJ2-5, with no clear D. The CDR3 loop spans 13 amino acids. Germline V CDR1 and CDR2: MNHEY, SVGAGI. Trimming took off 7 bases at V and 5 bases at J, with 14 bases between the two ends. CDR3 DNA sequence: TGTGCCAGCAACAGAGCCTTATCCGAGACCCAGTACTTC. Translating it yields CASNRALSETQYF.

This clonotype has just a few counts. The chain links TRBV6-2 or TRBV6-3 to TRBJ1-1, with a possible D match to TRBD1 (6 bases). V was clipped by 8 bases and J by 6 bases, with 16 bases between them. Germline V lookup: CDR1 MNHEY, CDR2 SVGEGT. The CDR3 is 13 amino acids. Here the CDR3 DNA reads TGTGCCAGCCGGACAGCCGAGATGTCTGAAGCTTTCTTT. It is translated as CASRTAEMSEAFF.

This clonotype was counted between two and nine times. This sequence joins TRBV6-6 and TRBJ1-1, with unresolved D. The CDR3 covers 17 residues. With 5 bases removed from V and 5 bases from J, the gap between germline ends came to 24 bases. Germline CDR1 is MNHNY and CDR2 is SVGAGI (reference sequence). CDR3 nucleotide sequence: TGTGCCAGCAGTCGCTTCGGGCGGGCCGATGGAGGTACTGAAGCTTTCTTT. Translating gives CASSRFGRADGGTEAFF.

In its sample, this clonotype was seen many times. The V gene is TRBV7-3, the J gene TRBJ2-3; TRBD2 might be the D (7 bases). Trimming stripped 2 bases from V and 1 base from J, with 10 bases between. Germline CDR1 and CDR2: SGHTA and FQGTGA. This CDR3 spans 15 amino acids. The CDR3 DNA sequence: TGTGCCAGCAGCTTATACGGGGGGCGCACAGATACGCAGTATTTT. Amino acids: CASSLYGGRTDTQYF.